The present T cell receptor beta chain was sequenced within a study of blood T cell repertoires in COVID-19. Study-level background: Donors in the United States, Italy and Spain gave samples during acute or convalescent COVID-19. PBMCs, B-cell-depleted T cells, or T cells provided the cDNA or gDNA that made up the material.

Measured with immunoSEQ multiplex PCR; TCRdb has only the in-frame clones, and not every one. The table records some 160,000 clones, about four fifths of them present only once. This clonotype was obtained from a man aged 65 to 79 who had recovered from COVID-19. Input material: peripheral blood.

CDR3 in amino acids: CASSTDKSYEQYF. CDR3 in DNA: TGTGCCAGTAGTACCGACAAGTCCTACGAGCAGTACTTC. This chain uses TRBV19 with TRBJ2-7; no clear D gene. The V end lost 4 bases, the J end lost 1 base, and 8 bases lay between the germline ends. The CDR3 has 13 amino acids. CDR1 is LNHDA and CDR2 is SQIVND in the germline V gene (reference sequence).